The 27 T cell receptor beta chains below were found in one sample sequenced in a study of beta chain features in type 1 diabetes. The investigators reverse transcribed all of the isolated RNA, so they sequenced expressed TCRB transcripts. Clones were read by immunoSEQ multiplex PCR, and TCRdb kept only the in-frame ones, dropping some. Of 850,000 to 900,000 clones in the sample, roughly 16% are singletons; the top ten hold about 0.025%. Sequenced material: naive CD4+ T cells from blood. These receptor sequences come from a woman aged 18-35 years in good health.

The rearrangement joins TRBV7-3 to TRBJ1-2; D is undetermined. CDR1 is SGHTA, CDR2 FQGTGA, per germline. There are 13 residues in the CDR3. V lost 5 bases and J 5 bases, leaving 12 bases between the germline ends. CDR3 region: CASSPGSSYGYTF. The CDR3 nucleotides are TGTGCCAGCAGCCCAGGCTCTTCATATGGCTACACCTTC.

This clone was seen a handful of times. The J gene is TRBJ1-5, the V gene TRBV15; D gene unclear. The CDR3 sequence is 13 residues long. The germline V gene has CDR1 LNHNV and CDR2 YYDKDF (reference sequence). The V end was cut by 0 bases, the J end by 6 bases, with 6 bases between. DNA of the CDR3: TGTGCCACCAGCAGAGATTTTGGTCAGCCCCAGCATTTT. It specifies CATSRDFGQPQHF.

The chain joins TRBV15 to TRBJ2-1; D is possibly TRBD2 (6 bases). Looked up from germline, CDR1 is LNHNV and CDR2 is YYDKDF (reference sequence). This CDR3 has 14 residues. V lost 5 bases, J lost 4 bases, and 12 bases lay in between. CDR3 region: CATSGGLPYNEQFF. In nucleotides, the CDR3 is TGTGCCACCAGCGGGGGACTCCCATACAATGAGCAGTTCTTC.

In the case of this clone: This sequence may be a read error, since a much larger clone differs from it by one base. The chain recombines TRBV13 with TRBJ2-1, with unresolved D. Trimming took off 3 bases at V and 6 bases at J, with 3 bases between the two ends. Germline V gene data show CDR1 as PRHDT and CDR2 as FYEKMQ (reference sequence). CDR3 size: 11 residues. The CDR3, as DNA: TGTGCCAGCAGCTTTTTCAATGAGCAGTTCTTC. Translating it yields CASSFFNEQFF.

In its sample, this clone was seen a few times. The chain links TRBV11-2 to TRBJ1-5; maybe TRBD1 (6 bases). The CDR3 has 14 residues. V lost 5 bases, J lost 6 bases, and 14 bases lay in between. Germline V gives CDR1 SGHAT, CDR2 FQNNGV. CDR3 sequence (DNA): TGTGCCAGCAGCCTAAACAGGGTGGGTCAGCCCCAGCATTTT. Encoded protein: CASSLNRVGQPQHF.

J is TRBJ2-7 and V is TRBV20-1; the D is unclear. Germline CDR1 and CDR2: DFQATT and SNEGSKA (reference sequence). The CDR3 is made up of 11 amino acids. V shed 3 bases and J shed 7 bases, with 10 bases lying between them. The CDR3 nucleotides are TGCAGTGCTAGCCTTAGGTCTGAGCAGTACTTC. Translation: CSASLRSEQYF.

This clone has just a few counts. This chain joins TRBV10-3 and TRBJ2-1; the match to TRBD1 covers 9 bases. CDR3 length equals 13 residues. CDR1 is ENHRY and CDR2 is SYGVKD in the germline V gene. J was trimmed by 6 bases and V by 4 bases; bases with no gene match: 1. The CDR3 nucleotides read TGTGCCATCAGTGGGGACAGGGCCAATGAGCAGTTCTTC. Encoded protein: CAISGDRANEQFF.

This clone was counted between two and nine times. The chain uses TRBV5-4 and TRBJ2-2, with TRBD2 identical over 8 bases. The V gene end was trimmed by 1 base and the J gene end by 5 bases; junction bases not matched to a gene: 10. The CDR3 has 17 amino acids. From germline, CDR1 is SGHNT and CDR2 YYREEE (reference sequence). The CDR3 nucleotides read TGTGCCAGCAGCTTGTCGCCAGCGGGAGTGGATACCGGGGAGCTGTTTTTT. Residues: CASSLSPAGVDTGELFF. Variable domain in full (rest from reference TRBV5-4 and TRBJ2-2): ETGVTQSPTHLIKTRGQQVTLRCSSQSGHNTVSWYQQALGQGPQFIFQYYREEENGRGNFPPRFSGLQFPNYSSELNVNALELDDSALYLCASSLSPAGVDTGELFFGEGSRLTVL.

CDR3 residues: CASSPSRDTQYF. In nucleotides, the CDR3 is TGTGCCAGCAGCCCCTCGCGAGATACGCAGTATTTT. The rearrangement links TRBV5-6 to TRBJ2-3; no firm D call. Trimming took 4 bases from V and 5 from J, leaving 8 bases between them. In germline, CDR1 is SGHDT, CDR2 YYEEEE. This CDR3 is 12 amino acids long.

The V gene is TRBV6-5, the J gene TRBJ2-7; weak D call: TRBD1 (6 bases). Trimming stripped 6 bases from V and 2 bases from J, with 11 bases between. Germline lookup yields CDR1 MNHEY and CDR2 SVGAGI. This CDR3 comprises 13 residues. The CDR3 DNA reads TGTGCCAGCAGCAACAGGGCCCCCTACGAGCAGTACTTC. Encoded protein: CASSNRAPYEQYF.

The V call is TRBV2, the J call TRBJ1-4; D may be TRBD1 (5 bases). Deletions cut 6 bases from V and 4 bases from J, with 12 bases between. Per germline, CDR1 SNHLY and CDR2 FYNNEI. The CDR3 extends over 14 amino acids. The CDR3 nucleotides are TGTGCCAGCAGCTCCCTGACAGATAATGAAAAACTGTTTTTT. As protein: CASSSLTDNEKLFF.

Many counts were recorded for this clone. In the same sample, other DNA sequences code for this CDR3. V and J are TRBV4-3 and TRBJ1-5; no definite D call. This CDR3 has 13 amino acids. V was cut by 0 bases and J by 0 bases, with 0 bases left in between. CDR1 LGHNA and CDR2 YSLEER come from the germline V gene. DNA of the CDR3: TGCGCCAGCAGCCAAGATAGCAATCAGCCCCAGCATTTT. Its translation: CASSQDSNQPQHF.

The chain joins TRBV5-1 to TRBJ1-1; tentative D call: TRBD1 (5 bases). The CDR3 totals 13 residues. The V gene's germline CDR1 is SGHRS and CDR2 YFSETQ. Trimming stripped 5 bases from V and 5 bases from J, with 13 bases between. The CDR3: CASSPGLGTEAFF. In DNA form, the CDR3 reads TGCGCCAGCAGTCCAGGGCTGGGAACTGAAGCTTTCTTT.

In this sample, this clone turned up a few times. The chain's CDR3 is CASSLSGRAVDTQYF. The CDR3 region has the DNA TGTGCCAGCAGCCTTAGCGGGAGGGCCGTTGATACGCAGTATTTT. The genes are TRBV14 and TRBJ2-3; 11 bases line up with TRBD2. V was clipped by 4 bases and J by 6 bases; unmatched bases: 6. The germline gives CDR1 SGHDN, CDR2 FVKESK. The CDR3 totals 15 residues.

This clone was recorded a few times. This chain connects TRBV29-1 to TRBJ2-7, with D possibly matching TRBD1 (6 bases). The CDR3 extends over 13 amino acids. The V end was cut by 3 bases, the J end by 6 bases, with 15 bases between. Germline assignment: CDR1 SQVTM and CDR2 ANQGSEA. This CDR3 reads CSVDARGGVEQYF. The CDR3 nucleotides are TGCAGCGTTGATGCCAGAGGGGGTGTCGAGCAGTACTTC.

This chain joins TRBV5-1 and TRBJ2-7; D remains ambiguous. CDR3 length equals 14 residues. V was pared by 0 bases and J by 1 base, with 8 bases between. The germline gives CDR1 SGHRS, CDR2 YFSETQ. As DNA, the CDR3 is TGCGCCAGCAGCTTGGGACTCCTATCCTACGAGCAGTACTTC. Its protein is CASSLGLLSYEQYF.

This clone appeared once. The gene calls are TRBV4-2 and TRBJ2-7; D possibly corresponds to TRBD2 (6 bases). Matching the DNA end better, TRBJ2-1 makes the J call doubtful. The CDR3 runs to 20 residues. Germline loops: CDR1 LGHNA, CDR2 YNFKEQ. CDR3 nucleotide sequence: TGTGCCAGCAGCCAAGACACAACGACCGGCATCGGTGGGGGGTCCAATGAGCAGTTCTTC. This gives the protein CASSQDTTTGIGGGSNEQFF.

This clone was picked up a small number of times. In nucleotides, the CDR3 is TGTGCCAGCAGCTTAGAGGTTAGGTGGGAGGGCCCTCTTACAAATGAGCAGTTCTTC. It translates to CASSLEVRWEGPLTNEQFF. The V call is TRBV11-1, the J call TRBJ2-1; TRBD2 agrees at 7 bases. Trimming at V came to 1 base and at J to 7 bases, leaving 19 bases not matched to a gene. CDR1 SGHAT and CDR2 FQDESV come from the germline V gene (reference sequence). CDR3 length: 19 amino acids.

This clone was counted a few times. This CDR3 is CASSLVLAGGYTF. The CDR3 bases are TGTGCCAGCAGCTTAGTCCTCGCGGGGGGCTACACCTTC. V usage is TRBV7-2 and J usage is TRBJ1-2; D is ambiguous. Germline loops: CDR1 SGHTA, CDR2 FQGNSA. Between the trimmed V and J ends, which lost 1 base and 8 bases, there was a span of 11 bases. The CDR3 consists of 13 residues.

CDR3 in amino acids: CATSRLAGFTGELFF. The CDR3 DNA reads as TGTGCCACCAGCAGACTAGCGGGATTCACCGGGGAGCTGTTTTTT. V and J are TRBV25-1 and TRBJ2-2; 11 nucleotides line up with TRBD2. The CDR3 is made up of 15 amino acids. Unmatched junction bases numbered 8, after V lost 10 bases and J lost 4 bases. The germline CDR1 and CDR2 sequences are MGHDK and SYGVNS.

This clone was detected a few times. The V gene is TRBV2, the J gene TRBJ2-1; tentative D call: TRBD2 (5 bases). The CDR3 runs to 11 residues. Trimming cost V 3 bases and J 12 bases, with 9 bases left between them. Germline values: CDR1 SNHLY, CDR2 FYNNEI. The DNA of the CDR3 is TGTGCCAGCAGTGAGGAGGTGAGGCAGTTCTTC. It codes for CASSEEVRQFF.

Concerning this clone itself: Other nucleotide sequences from this sample produce the same CDR3. The V gene is TRBV19, the J gene TRBJ2-1; 15 bases fit TRBD2. CDR3 length equals 15 residues. CDR1 LNHDA and CDR2 SQIVND come from the germline V gene (reference sequence). V gave up 6 bases and J gave up 7 bases; unmatched junction bases: 4. The DNA for the CDR3 is TGTGCCAGTAGATCCGGGACTAGCGGGAGGAATGAGCAGTTCTTC. Protein sequence: CASRSGTSGRNEQFF.

The sample holds a few counts of this clone. This chain joins TRBV5-4 and TRBJ2-1, with 7 bases matching TRBD2. Trimming at V came to 0 bases and at J to 5 bases, leaving 11 bases not matched to a gene. In germline, CDR1 is SGHNT, CDR2 YYREEE (reference sequence). This CDR3 has 17 amino acids. This chain's CDR3 is CASSLGLVTSPHNEQFF. In DNA form, the CDR3 reads TGTGCCAGCAGCTTGGGTTTGGTGACTAGCCCCCACAATGAGCAGTTCTTC.

V usage is TRBV11-2 and J usage is TRBJ2-5; a possible D gene is TRBD1 (5 bases). Per the germline V gene, CDR1 is SGHAT and CDR2 is FQNNGV. The V and J ends lost 0 bases and 1 base respectively, with 9 bases between them. CDR3 length: 15 amino acids. CDR3 protein: CASSLEGQGQETQYF. The DNA for the CDR3 is TGTGCCAGCAGCTTAGAGGGTCAGGGCCAAGAGACCCAGTACTTC.

This chain's CDR3 is CASSFPRLFLDTQYF. In DNA, the CDR3 is TGTGCCAGCAGCTTCCCCCGGCTATTCTTAGATACGCAGTATTTT. The rearrangement links TRBV7-2 to TRBJ2-3; D unresolved. Germline V gives CDR1 SGHTA, CDR2 FQGNSA. This CDR3 region has 15 residues. The germline V and J ends were trimmed by 3 bases and 5 bases, with 15 bases remaining between them.

V is TRBV11-2 and J is TRBJ2-5; D is unresolved. There are 14 residues in the CDR3. Deletions cut 5 bases from V and 7 bases from J, with 17 bases between. Germline lookup yields CDR1 SGHAT and CDR2 FQNNGV. CDR3 sequence: CASSEGNSWGTQYF. The CDR3 DNA reads as TGTGCCAGCAGCGAAGGGAATAGTTGGGGGACCCAGTACTTC.

V usage is TRBV6-5 and J usage is TRBJ2-7; D possibly corresponds to TRBD2 (6 bases). This CDR3 contains 13 residues. Germline-derived CDR1 and CDR2 are MNHEY and SVGAGI. The V and J ends lost 8 bases and 3 bases respectively, with 14 bases between them. The CDR3 is CASSKLAYYEQYF. The CDR3 DNA sequence: TGTGCCAGCTCCAAACTAGCCTACTACGAGCAGTACTTC.